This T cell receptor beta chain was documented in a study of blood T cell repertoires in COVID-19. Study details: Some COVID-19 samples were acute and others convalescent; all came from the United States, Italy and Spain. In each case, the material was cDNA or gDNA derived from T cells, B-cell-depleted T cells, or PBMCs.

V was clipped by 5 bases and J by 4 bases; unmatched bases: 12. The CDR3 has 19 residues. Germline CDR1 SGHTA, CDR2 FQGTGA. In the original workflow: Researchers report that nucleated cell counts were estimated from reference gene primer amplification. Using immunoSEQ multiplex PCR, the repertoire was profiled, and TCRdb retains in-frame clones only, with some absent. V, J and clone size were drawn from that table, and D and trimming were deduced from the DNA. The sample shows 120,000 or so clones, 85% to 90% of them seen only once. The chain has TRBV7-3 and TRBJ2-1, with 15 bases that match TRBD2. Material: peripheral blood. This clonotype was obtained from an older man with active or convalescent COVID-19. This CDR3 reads CASSPTPKGLAGGYNEQFF. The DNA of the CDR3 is TGTGCCAGCAGCCCGACGCCGAAGGGACTAGCGGGGGGTTACAATGAGCAGTTCTTC.